This T cell receptor beta chain emerged from a study of a mutant IDH1 vaccine in newly diagnosed glioma. Looking at the study overall: Beginning 4-6 weeks after radiotherapy alone, or with temozolomide cycles, vaccination took place. Visit V12 was conducted at week 35 as the safety follow-up. Visit V13 came later, at week 47.

Sequencing used immunoSEQ multiplex PCR; TCRdb keeps in-frame clones, though not all of them. This sample has about 94,000 clones, with over 85% found just once. Worth noting for this clone: Its antigen is unknown.

The time point denotes: week 47, end of study. The content of each vaccine dose was 300 ug of mutant IDH1 20-mer peptide, and topical imiquimod accompanied it. The CDR3 sequence is 12 residues long. V lost 8 bases, J lost 5 bases, and 0 bases stayed unmatched. Germline assignment: CDR1 MNHNS and CDR2 SASEGT. This sequence was found in a woman aged 50 to 60 with glioma. The chain joins TRBV6-1 to TRBJ1-6; 7 bases fit TRBD1. The sample here was PBMCs, taken from a glioma patient whose treatment included an IDH1 peptide vaccine. This chain's CDR3 is CASDRDNSPLHF. The CDR3 DNA reads TGTGCCAGCGACAGGGATAATTCACCCCTCCACTTT.